This TCR beta chain was captured by sequencing in a study of response to subunit inactivated influenza vaccine (dated by TCRdb to 2017 to 2018). General notes on the study: Deep quantitative T cell receptor repertoire profiling was used in the study to track responses to a trivalent subunit inactivated influenza vaccine. What the study reported, not specific to this receptor: The authors suggested that each seasonal influenza vaccination may recruit only a limited number of new T cells.

From a lookup of the germline V gene, CDR1 and CDR2 are SGHVS and FNYEAQ. Taken from cysteine to phenylalanine, the CDR3 has 14 residues. Solely the CDR3 DNA is kept, with 42 bases framed from the first base. V loses 5 bases of germline sequence and J loses 3 bases, and the interval between the two ends is 14 bases. Only a few counts were recorded for this clonotype. The antigen it binds to is not known. Base qualities are missing; no much larger clone stands one base away. Library generation was performed with RT-PCR. Sequencing relied on an Illumina HiSeq 2500. TCRdb took the public reads, trimmed them with fastp at Q25, ran MiXCR for clone calling and kept in-frame beta chains. For every CDR3 protein sequence, its rows merge into one entry that carries the most common genes and DNA. This sample gives some 500,000 distinct CDR3 sequences in total; roughly 23% of them show up just once. The top ten clonotypes cover approximately 2% of the sample.

This receptor chain uses TRBV7-6 and TRBJ2-7; no D gene call is confident. This TCR derives from a man aged 50-60 years who received an inactivated influenza vaccine. Donor details come from another sample of the same person, matched by shared clones. The sequencing used CD4+ T cells sorted from PBMCs, collected 5 days after vaccination. The DNA sequence reads TGTGCCAGCAGCCCCGCTGGGCGAAACTACGAGCAGTACTTC. This encodes CASSPAGRNYEQYF.